The present entry profiles one T cell receptor (beta chain) with its context. Its specificity is not known. The sample originates from a study of T cell responses to AZD1222 COVID-19 vaccine. General study findings and limits: Baseline serology detected seropositivity in only a handful of AZD1222 recipients.

From germline, CDR1 is MGHRA and CDR2 YSYEKL. The CDR3 consists of 15 residues. V lost 0 bases and J lost 8, with 13 bases in between. Here immunoSEQ multiplex PCR was the method, and the copy in TCRdb shows in-frame clones only, minus some. The sample lists about 140,000 clones; 91% were seen once. The sequencing here drew on peripheral blood, taken 28 days after the second dose of the MenACWY control vaccine. V and J are TRBV4-1 and TRBJ1-4; maybe TRBD1 (6 bases). The TCR sequence derives from an adult who received the MenACWY meningococcal vaccine as a control. The CDR3 is CASSQDGGGGEKLFF. The CDR3 coding sequence is TGCGCCAGCAGCCAAGACGGCGGGGGCGGGGAAAAACTGTTTTTT.